These 3 T cell receptor beta chains were sequenced from one sample in a study of cytomegalovirus exposure and HLA in healthy donors (TCRdb year 2017). Libraries were built with the immunoSEQ multiplex PCR assay. The clones in this table, taken by TCRdb from immuneACCESS, are in-frame only. Not every clone is retained; where verified, under half of the shortfall comes from an unresolved V gene, and the cause of the rest is unknown. Present in this sample are about 160,000 clones, roughly 96% of which were seen just once. Under 0.9% of the sample belongs to the ten largest clones. The specimen was PBMCs. These receptors all stem from a woman aged 18-29 years in good health and CMV-seronegative.

The chain carries TRBV27 and TRBJ2-5; 10 bases agree with TRBD1. Germline CDR1 reads MNHEY; CDR2 reads SMNVEV (reference sequence). CDR3 length: 16 residues. The V gene end was trimmed by 2 bases and the J gene end by 7 bases; junction bases not matched to a gene: 10. This CDR3 is CASSLRATGGKGTQYF. The CDR3 nucleotides are TGTGCCAGCAGTTTACGGGCGACAGGGGGCAAGGGGACCCAGTACTTC.

The chain uses TRBV11-2 and TRBJ2-5; 8 bases are shared with TRBD2. Germline assignment: CDR1 SGHAT and CDR2 FQNNGV. J was trimmed by 5 bases and V by 1 base; bases with no gene match: 12. The CDR3 contains 17 residues. The CDR3 region has the DNA TGTGCCAGCAGCTTAGCATCAATAGCGGGGTTATCGGAGACCCAGTACTTC. It is translated as CASSLASIAGLSETQYF.

In this sample, this clone turned up a few times. The chain joins TRBV5-5 to TRBJ1-6; 10 bases fit TRBD1. V was clipped by 3 bases and J by 7 bases; unmatched bases: 4. The CDR3 is made up of 15 amino acids. Germline CDR1 SGHKS, CDR2 YYEKEE (reference sequence). In DNA, the CDR3 is TGTGCCAGCAGCTCAGGGACAGGGGCGAATTCACCCCTCCACTTT. Translated: CASSSGTGANSPLHF.